This T cell receptor (beta chain) was documented in a study of cytomegalovirus exposure and HLA in healthy donors. While the first cohort had fewer than 850 subjects, the donors belonged to the separate validation cohort of fewer than 150 subjects. This clone was seen a single time. The target antigen is unknown. Findings and caveats of the study: It was reportedly the case that the classifier diagnosed cytomegalovirus status with high specificity and sensitivity. Rare TCR sequences predominated, though certain public TCRs were found in many donors. In vitro assays verified that three CMV-associated chains recognized CMV antigens specifically.

The data were produced by immunoSEQ multiplex PCR, yet TCRdb's version contains in-frame clones alone and is incomplete. The repertoire holds 200,000 to 250,000 clones, with over 80% as singletons. The CDR3 is made up of 19 amino acids. CDR1 is GTSNPN, CDR2 SVGIG, per germline (reference sequence). Trimming took 2 bases from V and 1 from J; bases not matched to a gene: 12. This chain links TRBV30 with TRBJ1-3; 12 bases agree with TRBD1. Sequenced sample: PBMCs. The TCR originated in a woman under 30 in good health and CMV-seronegative. CDR3 sequence: CAWSNPGQGALGSGNTIYF. The CDR3 DNA sequence: TGTGCCTGGAGTAATCCGGGACAGGGGGCCCTTGGATCTGGAAACACCATATATTTT.